This is a list of T cell receptor beta chains from one sample in a study of CXCR3-negative and CXCR3-positive naive CD8 T cells. TCRdb re-called the 5' RACE reads and shows each CDR3 protein once, DNA omitted. The sample's table shows some 110,000 distinct CDR3 sequences. Sequencing was done on a sample of naive CXCR3+ CD8+ T cells from blood. The receptors shown here come from a human donor in good health. Some clones in this sample may be carry-over from other donors' samples. The CDR3 runs from the conserved cysteine through the conserved F or W.

V gene,J gene,CDR3 protein
TRBV5-6,TRBJ1-1,CASSLVGVNTEAFF
TRBV7-9,TRBJ1-2,CASSRAWEGYTF
TRBV2,TRBJ2-7,CASSEGPSYEQYF
TRBV4-1,TRBJ2-1,CASSSAGYEQFF
TRBV12-5,TRBJ1-2,CASGGTEIRLYGYTF
TRBV29-1,TRBJ1-2,CSVDSLGGGYTF
TRBV5-1,TRBJ2-7,CASSAGTSHEQYF
TRBV7-6,TRBJ2-7,CASSPGTGVYEQYF
TRBV28,TRBJ2-5,CATRAGGETQYF
TRBV7-2,TRBJ1-1,CASSPIGLNTEAFF
TRBV29-1,TRBJ1-4,CSVSMDGSGLNEKLFF
TRBV9,TRBJ2-1,CASSPLTVSNEQFF
TRBV4-1,TRBJ2-1,CASSQDGLEAYNEQFF
TRBV24-1,TRBJ2-1,CATSDPGSYNEQFF
TRBV7-9,TRBJ1-1,CASSLPPGAGVNTEAFF
TRBV7-9,TRBJ2-3,CASSLDTGTDSTDTQYF
TRBV6-6,TRBJ1-5,CASSQGFGQPQHF
TRBV29-1,TRBJ2-3,CSVEGTEETSTDTQYF
TRBV29-1,TRBJ2-7,CSVSSEALTYEQYF
TRBV7-9,TRBJ1-1,CASTPGGINTEAFF
TRBV28,TRBJ2-4,CASSNRVGVQYF
TRBV29-1,TRBJ2-1,CSVVLLGIFEQFF
TRBV28,TRBJ2-7,CASSGHMGLADSYEQYF
TRBV7-9,TRBJ2-1,CASRKTSGRAGNEQFF
TRBV21-1,TRBJ1-6,CASTIDRDRGSNSPLHF
TRBV5-6,TRBJ2-7,CASSPAGSDEQYF
TRBV28,TRBJ1-4,CASSLRPGGDEKLFF
TRBV29-1,TRBJ2-7,CSVEGTGDEQYF
TRBV2,TRBJ2-3,CASSSVGNPTDTQYF
TRBV6-6,TRBJ2-7,CASSYGTYEQYF
TRBV28,TRBJ1-6,CASSWALREDSPLHF
TRBV10-3,TRBJ2-7,CAAPKRDRGDYEQYF
TRBV7-9,TRBJ2-7,CASSFESYEQYF
TRBV2,TRBJ2-7,CASSAGTLGQYF
TRBV20-1,TRBJ1-1,CSVWRGTEAFF
TRBV29-1,TRBJ2-5,CSVDHTGGRETQYF
TRBV7-9,TRBJ2-1,CASSLVPSGSLDEQFF
TRBV7-9,TRBJ1-1,CASSLGDTRKGAFF
TRBV29-1,TRBJ1-2,CSAILDREKLNYGYTF